Listed below are T cell receptor beta chains from one sample, sequenced in a study of long-term antiretroviral therapy in people with HIV. Sequencing used immunoSEQ multiplex PCR; TCRdb keeps in-frame clones, though not all of them. The table has tens of thousands of clones, 94% seen once. Sequenced here: unsorted PBMCs, sampled around 9.2 years after starting antiretroviral therapy. The receptors derive from a young man with HIV. CDR3s include the opening cysteine and the closing phenylalanine or tryptophan. The order of the fields is CDR3 length, V gene, J gene, D gene, CDR3 protein, CDR3 DNA. D genes are given only for firm matches.

cdr3_length: 16; v_call: TRBV7-3; j_call: TRBJ2-1; d_call: TRBD1; cdr3_aa: CASSSTGGGSYNEQFF; cdr3_nt: TGTGCCAGCAGCTCGACAGGGGGCGGCTCCTACAATGAGCAGTTCTTC
cdr3_length: 13; v_call: TRBV7-8; j_call: TRBJ1-3; d_call: NA; cdr3_aa: CASSSGGGNTIYF; cdr3_nt: TGTGCCAGCAGCTCTGGGGGGGGAAACACCATATATTTT
cdr3_length: 15; v_call: TRBV5-1; j_call: TRBJ2-5; d_call: TRBD1; cdr3_aa: CASSWEQGDRETQYF; cdr3_nt: TGTGCCAGCAGCTGGGAACAGGGGGATCGGGAGACCCAGTACTTC
cdr3_length: 14; v_call: TRBV6-5; j_call: TRBJ1-1; d_call: NA; cdr3_aa: CASKHGESNTEAFF; cdr3_nt: TGTGCCAGCAAACACGGTGAATCGAACACTGAAGCTTTCTTT
cdr3_length: 13; v_call: TRBV10-3; j_call: TRBJ2-1; d_call: TRBD2; cdr3_aa: CAIKGLLYNEQFF; cdr3_nt: TGTGCCATCAAGGGACTACTTTACAATGAGCAGTTCTTC
cdr3_length: 11; v_call: TRBV10-3; j_call: TRBJ1-2; d_call: NA; cdr3_aa: CAISQADGYTF; cdr3_nt: TGTGCCATCAGTCAGGCGGACGGCTACACCTTC
cdr3_length: 16; v_call: TRBV28; j_call: TRBJ1-1; d_call: NA; cdr3_aa: CASSLSSGGLNTEAFF; cdr3_nt: TGTGCCAGCAGTTTATCGTCGGGGGGCCTGAACACTGAAGCTTTCTTT
cdr3_length: 15; v_call: TRBV5-4; j_call: TRBJ2-3; d_call: NA; cdr3_aa: CASSPRQTSTDTQYF; cdr3_nt: TGTGCCAGCAGCCCCCGACAGACTAGCACAGATACGCAGTATTTT
cdr3_length: 14; v_call: TRBV15; j_call: TRBJ1-5; d_call: NA; cdr3_aa: CATSRVGSNQPQHF; cdr3_nt: TGTGCCACCAGCAGAGTGGGGTCCAATCAGCCCCAGCATTTT
cdr3_length: 15; v_call: TRBV6-6; j_call: TRBJ1-2; d_call: NA; cdr3_aa: CASRGGGFGSYGYTF; cdr3_nt: TGTGCCTCACGGGGCGGCGGCTTTGGGTCGTATGGCTACACCTTC
cdr3_length: 14; v_call: TRBV25-1; j_call: TRBJ1-2; d_call: NA; cdr3_aa: CASLSPTGNYGYTF; cdr3_nt: TGTGCCAGTCTAAGTCCGACCGGTAACTATGGCTACACCTTC
cdr3_length: 15; v_call: TRBV7-2; j_call: TRBJ2-4; d_call: NA; cdr3_aa: CASSLVYGGKNIQYF; cdr3_nt: TGTGCCAGCAGCTTAGTATATGGGGGGAAAAACATTCAGTACTTC
cdr3_length: 16; v_call: TRBV5-1; j_call: TRBJ2-3; d_call: TRBD1; cdr3_aa: CASKRTGTGNGDTQYF; cdr3_nt: TGCGCCAGTAAGCGGACCGGGACAGGGAACGGAGATACGCAGTATTTT
cdr3_length: 16; v_call: TRBV5-4; j_call: TRBJ2-1; d_call: TRBD1; cdr3_aa: CASSFGTGVAYNEQFF; cdr3_nt: TGTGCCAGCAGCTTTGGGACAGGGGTCGCCTACAATGAGCAGTTCTTC
cdr3_length: 19; v_call: TRBV27; j_call: TRBJ1-6; d_call: NA; cdr3_aa: CASSLSPGRLSSYNSPLHF; cdr3_nt: TGTGCCAGCAGTTTATCCCCGGGACGCCTGAGCTCCTATAATTCACCCCTCCACTTT
cdr3_length: 16; v_call: TRBV7-9; j_call: TRBJ1-2; d_call: NA; cdr3_aa: CASSFVSGTSVYGYTF; cdr3_nt: TGTGCCAGCAGCTTCGTTTCCGGGACATCGGTCTATGGCTACACCTTC
cdr3_length: 14; v_call: TRBV14; j_call: TRBJ1-2; d_call: NA; cdr3_aa: CASSRATLEYGYTF; cdr3_nt: TGTGCCAGCAGCCGGGCAACGTTGGAGTATGGCTACACCTTC
cdr3_length: 11; v_call: TRBV28; j_call: TRBJ1-4; d_call: NA; cdr3_aa: CASSSVQKLFF; cdr3_nt: TGTGCCAGCAGTTCTGTCCAAAAACTGTTTTTT